Listed below are T cell receptor beta chains from one sample, sequenced in a study of tumor and adjacent non-tumor tissue in lung cancer. TCRdb called the multiplex PCR reads again in MiXCR, with one record for every CDR3 protein. The table records approximately 120,000 distinct CDR3 sequences, more than 70% of them present only once. The sequenced material came from lung tumor tissue. The receptors come from a woman aged 55-69 years with non-small cell lung cancer. CDR3s include the opening cysteine and the closing phenylalanine or tryptophan. A D gene is named only where the DNA matches it firmly. Some rows mark clone size as missing; the rest say once, few, many or name a class of expanded clone.

cdr3_length	j_call	v_call	clone_size	d_call	cdr3_aa	cdr3_nt
16	TRBJ1-3	TRBV6-5	-	-	CASSYPTRDPGNSIYF	TGTGCCAGCAGTTACCCGACCAGGGACCCTGGAAACAGCATATATTTT
14	TRBJ2-6	TRBV11-3	few	-	CASSSGDGANVLTF	TGTGCCAGCAGCTCTGGGGATGGGGCCAACGTCCTGACTTTC
12	TRBJ1-2	TRBV20-1	-	-	CSANSNNFGYTF	TGCAGTGCTAACAGCAACAACTTTGGCTACACCTTC
16	TRBJ2-1	TRBV7-9	-	-	CASSQQDRNSYNEQFF	TGTGCCAGCAGCCAACAGGACCGAAACTCCTACAATGAGCAGTTCTTC
15	TRBJ1-5	TRBV28	-	-	CASSQIDTSNQPQHF	TGTGCCAGCAGCCAGATAGATACTAGCAATCAGCCCCAGCATTTT
12	TRBJ2-7	TRBV10-3	-	-	CAISESFMPGYF	TGTGCCATCAGTGAGTCATTTATGCCTGGGTACTTC
16	TRBJ2-7	TRBV21-1	-	-	CASSNFLRGSIREQYF	TGTGCCAGCAGCAACTTCCTCCGCGGGAGTATCCGGGAGCAGTACTTC
17	TRBJ1-6	TRBV20-1	many	-	CSARPTGPSSYNSPLHF	TGCAGTGCTAGACCGACAGGTCCTAGCTCCTATAATTCACCCCTCCACTTT
13	TRBJ1-3	TRBV11-1	-	-	CTSRSDTGKTIYF	TGTACCAGCAGGTCTGACACCGGAAAGACCATATATTTT
15	TRBJ2-1	TRBV6-5	few	-	CPSSYSPGPYNEQFF	TGTCCCAGCAGTTACTCACCGGGACCGTACAATGAGCAGTTCTTC
16	TRBJ2-3	TRBV11-2	-	-	CASSPNSVISKDTRYF	TGTGCCAGCAGCCCCAACAGCGTAATTAGTAAAGATACGCGGTATTTT
15	TRBJ2-3	TRBV6-6	-	-	CASSPGTSFTDTQYF	TGTGCCAGCAGTCCCGGGACATCCTTCACAGATACGCAGTATTTT
14	TRBJ2-7	TRBV11-2	-	-	CASTWDRGEYEQHF	TGTGCCAGCACTTGGGACCGCGGAGAATACGAGCAGCACTTC
18	TRBJ2-2	TRBV20-1	-	-	CSASGKTSRRSNTGELFF	TGCAGTGCTAGTGGAAAAACTAGCCGGAGATCGAACACCGGGGAGCTGTTTTTT
16	TRBJ2-1	TRBV6-1	-	-	CTSSAEAGFSYNEQSF	TGTACCAGCAGCGCAGAAGCGGGCTTCTCCTACAATGAGCAGTCCTTC
13	TRBJ2-5	TRBV29-1	-	TRBD2	CSELGVAGETQYF	TGCAGCGAGCTGGGAGTAGCGGGAGAGACCCAGTACTTC
14	TRBJ1-2	TRBV19	-	-	CASSIRGDGYGYTF	TGTGCCAGTAGTATACGGGGGGACGGGTATGGCTACACCTTC
14	TRBJ1-5	TRBV7-9	-	-	CVSSLAQGSQPQHF	TGTGTCAGCAGCTTAGCCCAGGGAAGTCAGCCCCAGCATTTT
14	TRBJ2-5	TRBV20-1	-	-	CNASGQLYQGTQYF	TGCAATGCTAGTGGGCAGCTGTACCAAGGGACCCAGTACTTC
12	TRBJ1-5	TRBV24-1	-	TRBD1	CVTSPNRGPQHF	TGTGTCACCAGTCCGAACAGGGGGCCCCAACATTTT
12	TRBJ2-2	TRBV20-1	-	-	CNARRGAGELFF	TGCAATGCCCGGAGGGGGGCCGGAGAGCTGTTTTTT
13	TRBJ1-2	TRBV29-1	once	-	CSVATGTLYDYTF	TGCAGCGTTGCTACCGGGACACTATATGACTACACCTTC
14	TRBJ1-1	TRBV29-1	-	-	CGVGEGRAYTEAFF	TGCGGCGTTGGTGAGGGGAGGGCGTACACTGAAGCTTTCTTT
14	TRBJ2-7	TRBV11-2	-	TRBD2	CASSSGTNTYEQYF	TGTGCCAGCAGCTCCGGGACTAATACCTACGAGCAGTACTTC
13	TRBJ1-5	TRBV6-2/TRBV6-3	many	-	CASRYEGVQPQHF	TGTGCCAGCAGATACGAAGGGGTCCAGCCCCAGCATTTT
13	TRBJ1-1	TRBV5-4	many	-	CASSQAGVPEAFF	TGTGCCAGCAGCCAAGCAGGGGTCCCTGAAGCTTTCTTT